This T cell receptor beta chain was captured by sequencing in a study of blood T cell repertoires in COVID-19. The overall study: Acute and convalescent COVID-19 specimens originated in the United States, Italy and Spain.

CDR3 length equals 13 residues. V was clipped by 6 bases and J by 4 bases; unmatched bases: 6. Clones were read by immunoSEQ multiplex PCR, and TCRdb kept only the in-frame ones, dropping some. The sample includes about 150,000 clones, 88% of them seen just once. The chain uses TRBV12-3 or TRBV12-4 and TRBJ2-7, with TRBD1 identical over 7 bases. The receptor's source is a man aged 55 to 70 with active or convalescent COVID-19. Material for sequencing was peripheral blood. The CDR3: CASRPGGVYEQYF. CDR3 in DNA: TGTGCCAGCAGGCCAGGGGGTGTTTACGAGCAGTACTTC.